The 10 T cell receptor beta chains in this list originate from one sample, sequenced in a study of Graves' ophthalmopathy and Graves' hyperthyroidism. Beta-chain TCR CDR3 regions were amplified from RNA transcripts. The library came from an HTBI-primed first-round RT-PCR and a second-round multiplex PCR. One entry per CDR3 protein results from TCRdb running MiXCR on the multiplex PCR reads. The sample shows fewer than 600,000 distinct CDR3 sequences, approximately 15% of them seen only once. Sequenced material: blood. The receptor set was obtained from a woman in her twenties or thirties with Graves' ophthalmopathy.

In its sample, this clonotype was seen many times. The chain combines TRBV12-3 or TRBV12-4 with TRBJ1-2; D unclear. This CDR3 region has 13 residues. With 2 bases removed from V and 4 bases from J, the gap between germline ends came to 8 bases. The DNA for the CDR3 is TGTGCCAGCAGTTTACGACGGGGCTATGGCTACACCTTC. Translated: CASSLRRGYGYTF.

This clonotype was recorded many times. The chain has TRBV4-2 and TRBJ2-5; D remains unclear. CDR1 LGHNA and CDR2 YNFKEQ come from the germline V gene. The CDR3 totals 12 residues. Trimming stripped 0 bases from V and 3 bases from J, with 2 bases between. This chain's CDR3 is CASSQDEETQYF. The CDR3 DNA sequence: TGTGCCAGCAGCCAAGATGAAGAGACCCAGTACTTC.

The CDR3, as DNA: TGTGCCAGCAGCCAAGGGACAGGGCTTCAGCCCCAGCATTTT. It specifies CASSQGTGLQPQHF. The rearrangement uses TRBV3-1 and TRBJ1-5; 8 bases map to TRBD1. CDR1 and CDR2 (germline): LGHDT, YNNKEL (reference sequence). With V trimmed by 1 base and J by 6 bases, 2 bases remained unmatched. The CDR3 contains 14 residues.

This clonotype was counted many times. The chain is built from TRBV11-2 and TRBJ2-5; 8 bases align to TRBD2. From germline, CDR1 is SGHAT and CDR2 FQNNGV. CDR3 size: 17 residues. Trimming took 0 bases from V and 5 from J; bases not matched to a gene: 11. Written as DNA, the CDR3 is TGTGCCAGCAGCTTAGACAGAAGCGGGAGAGTATCGGAGACCCAGTACTTC. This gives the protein CASSLDRSGRVSETQYF.

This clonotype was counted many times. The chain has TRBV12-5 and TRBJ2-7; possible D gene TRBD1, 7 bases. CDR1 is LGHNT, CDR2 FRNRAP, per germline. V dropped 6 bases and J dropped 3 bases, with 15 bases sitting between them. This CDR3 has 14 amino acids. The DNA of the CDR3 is TGTGCTAGTGGCCCGTCGCAGGGGGGCTACGAGCAGTACTTC. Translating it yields CASGPSQGGYEQYF.

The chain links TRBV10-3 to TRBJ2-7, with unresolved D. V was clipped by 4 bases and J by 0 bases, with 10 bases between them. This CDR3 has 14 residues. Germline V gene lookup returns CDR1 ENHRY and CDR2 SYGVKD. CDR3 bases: TGTGCCATCAGTGCCGGAGTTCCCTCCTACGAGCAGTACTTC. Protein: CAISAGVPSYEQYF.

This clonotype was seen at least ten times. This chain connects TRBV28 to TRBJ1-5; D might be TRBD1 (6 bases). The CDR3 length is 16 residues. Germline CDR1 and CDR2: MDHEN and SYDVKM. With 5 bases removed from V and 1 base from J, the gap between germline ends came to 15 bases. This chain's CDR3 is CASSPGWGLSNQPQHF. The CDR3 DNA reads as TGTGCCAGCAGTCCCGGGTGGGGGCTAAGCAATCAGCCCCAGCATTTT.

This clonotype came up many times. The CDR3 here is CASSFPTGGRYGYTF. The CDR3, as DNA: TGTGCCAGCAGTTTCCCGACAGGGGGAAGGTATGGCTACACCTTC. The chain uses TRBV28 and TRBJ1-2, with TRBD1 identical over 9 bases. The CDR3 consists of 15 residues. V lost 3 bases to trimming and J lost 5 bases; unmatched junction nucleotides: 7. The germline V gene encodes CDR1 MDHEN and CDR2 SYDVKM.

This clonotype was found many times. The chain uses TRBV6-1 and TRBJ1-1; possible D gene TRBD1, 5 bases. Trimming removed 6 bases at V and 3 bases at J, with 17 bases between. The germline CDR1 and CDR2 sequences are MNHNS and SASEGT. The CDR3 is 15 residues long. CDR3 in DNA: TGTGCCAGCAGGGACAATGGACGGAGGGACACTGAAGCTTTCTTT. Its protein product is CASRDNGRRDTEAFF.

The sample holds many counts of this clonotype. The CDR3 DNA is TGTGCCAGCAGTTACCGTACCTACGAGCAGTACTTC. It encodes CASSYRTYEQYF. The chain has TRBV6-2 or TRBV6-3 and TRBJ2-7; the D is unclear. V dropped 2 bases and J dropped 2 bases, with 4 bases sitting between them. This CDR3 is 12 amino acids long. Germline V gene lookup returns CDR1 MNHEY and CDR2 SVGEGT.